A selection of T cell receptor beta chains follows, all from one sample in a study of shared T cell receptors in the human thymus. Using immunoSEQ multiplex PCR, the repertoire was profiled, and TCRdb retains in-frame clones only, with some absent. This table has about 660,000 clones, around 87% appearing once. This same sample was also part of a study on human thymus T cells.

Sequencing used thymocytes. These receptors all come from a boy younger than two with a congenital heart defect. Both conserved end residues are part of each CDR3. Fields, in order: V gene, clone size, D gene, J gene, CDR3 protein, CDR3 DNA. The D gene is left open where the match is weak. Some rows mark clone size as missing; the rest say once, few, many or name a class of expanded clone.

TRBV30,.,TRBD1,TRBJ1-2,CAWSEGRDRGGGYTF,TGTGCCTGGAGTGAGGGCCGGGACAGGGGTGGGGGCTACACCTTC
TRBV14,.,.,TRBJ2-7,CASSKGHLSYEQYF,TGTGCCAGCAGCAAAGGGCACCTGTCTTACGAGCAGTACTTC
TRBV28,.,.,TRBJ2-3,CASSPSVWSQDTDTQYF,TGTGCCAGCAGTCCCTCCGTGTGGAGTCAAGACACAGATACGCAGTATTTT
TRBV2,few,TRBD2,TRBJ2-7,CASSDGSGSQHEQYF,TGTGCCAGCAGTGACGGTAGCGGGAGCCAGCACGAGCAGTACTTC
TRBV11-3,.,TRBD2,TRBJ2-5,CASSSGTSWYQETQYF,TGTGCCAGCAGCTCCGGGACTAGCTGGTACCAAGAGACCCAGTACTTC
TRBV7-9,.,TRBD1,TRBJ2-7,CASSISGTVTYEQYF,TGTGCCAGCAGCATCTCCGGGACAGTCACCTACGAGCAGTACTTC
TRBV27,once,.,TRBJ2-7,CASSPSRYPSYEQYF,TGTGCCAGCAGTCCGTCTAGGTACCCCTCCTACGAGCAGTACTTC
TRBV29-1,.,TRBD1,TRBJ2-7,CSVCHLHRGRDEQYF,TGCAGCGTTTGTCACCTTCACAGGGGCAGAGACGAGCAGTACTTC
TRBV6-5,once,.,TRBJ1-2,CASSYLERGRAYGYTF,TGTGCCAGCAGTTACTTGGAAAGGGGGAGGGCCTATGGCTACACCTTC
TRBV2,.,TRBD2,TRBJ2-1,CASSNLAGPRVDYNEQFF,TGTGCCAGCAGTAACCTAGCGGGGCCCCGTGTCGACTACAATGAGCAGTTCTTC
TRBV27,.,TRBD1,TRBJ1-1,CASSLERGRRTEAFF,TGTGCCAGCAGTTTAGAGAGGGGGCGCAGAACTGAAGCTTTCTTT
TRBV6-5,.,TRBD1,TRBJ1-6,CASSPRTGEGSPLHF,TGTGCCAGCAGTCCTCGGACAGGGGAAGGCTCACCCCTCCACTTT
TRBV6-5,few,.,TRBJ1-2,CASSSRIAAGVGGYTF,TGTGCCAGCAGTTCCCGGATTGCGGCAGGGGTGGGGGGCTACACCTTC
TRBV27,.,.,TRBJ2-1,CASSLNGPREGQFF,TGTGCCAGCAGTTTAAACGGTCCCCGGGAAGGGCAGTTCTTC
TRBV28,.,.,TRBJ1-5,CASSPSAGTNQPQHF,TGTGCCAGCAGTCCGTCAGCGGGGACCAATCAGCCCCAGCATTTT
TRBV21-1,.,.,TRBJ2-7,CASSKGPGGSRYEQYF,TGTGCCAGCAGCAAAGGGCCGGGGGGTTCGCGCTACGAGCAGTACTTC
TRBV19,.,TRBD2,TRBJ2-1,CASSTLAGTPHNEQFF,TGTGCCAGTAGTACCCTAGCGGGTACCCCCCACAATGAGCAGTTCTTC
TRBV27,.,.,TRBJ1-1,CASRKTAMNTEAFF,TGTGCCAGCAGAAAGACAGCTATGAACACTGAAGCTTTCTTT
TRBV5-1,.,TRBD1,TRBJ1-1,CASSCTDRGGNTEAFF,TGCGCCAGCAGTTGTACCGACAGGGGTGGTAACACTGAAGCTTTCTTT
TRBV6-5,.,.,TRBJ1-1,CASRHMNRNTEAFF,TGTGCCAGCAGACACATGAACAGGAACACTGAAGCTTTCTTT
TRBV2,once,TRBD2,TRBJ2-1,CASDPGQGTSGVALGFF,TGTGCCAGCGATCCGGGACAGGGGACTAGCGGGGTGGCCTTAGGGTTCTTC
TRBV28,.,TRBD2,TRBJ2-3,CASSLFGPGGADTQYF,TGTGCCAGCAGTTTGTTCGGACCCGGGGGGGCAGATACGCAGTATTTT
TRBV2,.,.,TRBJ2-3,CASPEGGTSTDTQYF,TGTGCCAGCCCAGAAGGCGGGACTAGCACAGATACGCAGTATTTT
TRBV6-1,.,.,TRBJ2-1,CASRHRGGQFF,TGTGCCAGCAGGCACAGGGGGGGGCAGTTCTTC
TRBV5-1,.,.,TRBJ2-6,CASGDWTASGANVLTF,TGCGCCAGCGGGGATTGGACAGCCTCTGGGGCCAACGTCCTGACTTTC
TRBV5-1,.,.,TRBJ1-2,CASSVGSYHRDGYTF,TGCGCCAGCAGCGTTGGCTCTTACCACAGGGATGGCTACACCTTC
TRBV4-1,.,TRBD2,TRBJ2-1,CASRQSIAGGFGQFF,TGCGCCAGCAGACAATCCATAGCGGGAGGGTTTGGGCAGTTCTTC
TRBV28,.,TRBD2,TRBJ2-7,CASSSPSGRAYEQYF,TGTGCCAGCAGTTCGCCTAGCGGGAGGGCCTACGAGCAGTACTTC
TRBV2,.,.,TRBJ2-1,CASTRQEQFF,TGTGCCAGCACCCGCCAGGAGCAGTTCTTC
TRBV7-2,.,TRBD1,TRBJ2-7,CASTRGKLSYEQYF,TGTGCCAGCACCAGGGGGAAACTCTCCTACGAGCAGTACTTC
TRBV18,.,TRBD1,TRBJ1-2,CASSRPTGDGYTF,TGTGCCAGCTCACGACCGACAGGGGATGGCTACACCTTC
TRBV29-1,.,TRBD2,TRBJ2-3,CSIPGRSGSWTELGQYF,TGCAGCATACCCGGCCGTAGCGGGAGTTGGACTGAGTTGGGGCAGTATTTT
TRBV2,.,.,TRBJ1-1,CASRDNRTEAFF,TGTGCCAGCAGAGACAATCGTACTGAAGCTTTCTTT
TRBV30,.,.,TRBJ1-4,CAWTDRMGEKLFF,TGTGCCTGGACTGACAGGATGGGAGAAAAACTGTTTTTT
TRBV28,.,.,TRBJ2-1,CASSFLDSNYNEQFF,TGTGCCAGCAGTTTCCTGGACAGCAACTACAATGAGCAGTTCTTC
TRBV28,.,TRBD2,TRBJ2-1,CASSGLAGDYNEQFF,TGTGCCAGCAGTGGACTAGCGGGAGACTACAATGAGCAGTTCTTC
TRBV4-3,.,TRBD2,TRBJ2-5,CASSQDGRKREKETQYF,TGCGCCAGCAGCCAAGATGGGAGAAAGCGGGAGAAAGAGACCCAGTACTTC
TRBV4-1,.,TRBD2,TRBJ2-7,CASSQDPPSGSYEQYF,TGCGCCAGCAGCCAAGATCCGCCTAGCGGCTCCTACGAGCAGTACTTC
TRBV5-6,.,.,TRBJ2-7,CASSLGQADSYEQYF,TGTGCCAGCAGCTTGGGTCAGGCAGATTCCTACGAGCAGTACTTC
TRBV5-1,.,.,TRBJ2-7,CASSLAARAGYEQYF,TGCGCCAGCAGCTTGGCGGCCAGGGCGGGGTACGAGCAGTACTTC
TRBV5-1,.,TRBD1,TRBJ2-5,CASSLGGTGAADPEETQYF,TGCGCCAGCAGCTTGGGGGGGACAGGAGCCGCTGATCCGGAGGAGACCCAGTACTTC
TRBV4-3,.,TRBD1,TRBJ1-4,CASSQTTDRINEKLFF,TGCGCCAGCAGCCAGACGACGGACAGGATTAATGAAAAACTGTTTTTT
TRBV27,.,TRBD2,TRBJ2-7,CASGGAYEQYF,TGTGCCAGCGGGGGGGCCTACGAGCAGTACTTC
TRBV6-5,.,.,TRBJ2-2,CASSRDSATGELFF,TGTGCCAGCAGTCGGGACTCTGCGACCGGGGAGCTGTTTTTT
TRBV19,.,.,TRBJ1-1,CASRTFDRHTEAFF,TGTGCCAGTAGGACCTTCGACAGGCACACTGAAGCTTTCTTT
TRBV6-1,.,TRBD2,TRBJ2-7,CASRPGGAGGYEQYF,TGTGCCAGCAGGCCCGGGGGAGCGGGAGGTTACGAGCAGTACTTC
TRBV9,.,TRBD2,TRBJ2-1,CASSTRSGGGLAGEQFF,TGTGCCAGCAGCACCCGTAGTGGGGGAGGGCTAGCCGGCGAGCAGTTCTTC
TRBV13,.,.,TRBJ2-1,CASSPPAGGNVNEQFF,TGTGCCAGCAGCCCCCCCGCTGGCGGGAATGTCAATGAGCAGTTCTTC
TRBV7-9,.,TRBD2,TRBJ2-1,CASSPGLTQTSGINNEQFF,TGTGCCAGCAGCCCCGGCCTAACCCAGACTAGCGGGATAAACAATGAGCAGTTCTTC
TRBV14,.,TRBD1,TRBJ2-7,CASSHQEPGTGLSYEQYF,TGTGCCAGCAGCCACCAAGAACCCGGGACAGGGCTCTCCTACGAGCAGTACTTC
TRBV5-5,.,.,TRBJ2-1,CASSPPGHTSGGDEQFF,TGTGCCAGCAGCCCCCCAGGCCACACTAGTGGAGGGGATGAGCAGTTCTTC
TRBV14,.,TRBD1,TRBJ1-2,CASSQNPAGQGNSYGYTF,TGTGCCAGCAGCCAAAACCCGGCCGGACAGGGTAACTCCTATGGCTACACCTTC
TRBV19,.,TRBD2,TRBJ2-7,CASTARPSGSHGSYEQYF,TGTGCCAGTACAGCGAGACCTAGCGGGAGCCACGGCTCCTACGAGCAGTACTTC
TRBV4-2,.,.,TRBJ2-1,CASSQKGLYNEQFF,TGTGCCAGCAGCCAAAAAGGACTTTACAATGAGCAGTTCTTC
TRBV25-1,.,.,TRBJ2-1,CATLPWGRDSLDEQFF,TGTGCCACCCTCCCCTGGGGCAGAGATTCTTTGGATGAGCAGTTCTTC
TRBV29-1,.,TRBD2,TRBJ2-7,CSGGGRYEQYF,TGCAGCGGGGGGGGAAGGTACGAGCAGTACTTC
TRBV29-1,few,TRBD2,TRBJ2-5,CSVPLAGGSETQYF,TGCAGCGTTCCACTAGCGGGAGGTAGTGAGACCCAGTACTTC
TRBV15,.,.,TRBJ1-3,CATSRGAAGNTIYF,TGTGCCACCAGCAGAGGGGCTGCAGGAAACACCATATATTTT
TRBV4-3,few,TRBD2,TRBJ2-1,CASSLSGSGEQFF,TGCGCCAGCAGCCTTAGCGGGAGCGGTGAGCAGTTCTTC
TRBV6-6,.,TRBD2,TRBJ2-1,CASSSVGGSTSAEQFF,TGTGCCAGCAGTTCAGTCGGCGGGAGTACTTCAGCAGAGCAGTTCTTC